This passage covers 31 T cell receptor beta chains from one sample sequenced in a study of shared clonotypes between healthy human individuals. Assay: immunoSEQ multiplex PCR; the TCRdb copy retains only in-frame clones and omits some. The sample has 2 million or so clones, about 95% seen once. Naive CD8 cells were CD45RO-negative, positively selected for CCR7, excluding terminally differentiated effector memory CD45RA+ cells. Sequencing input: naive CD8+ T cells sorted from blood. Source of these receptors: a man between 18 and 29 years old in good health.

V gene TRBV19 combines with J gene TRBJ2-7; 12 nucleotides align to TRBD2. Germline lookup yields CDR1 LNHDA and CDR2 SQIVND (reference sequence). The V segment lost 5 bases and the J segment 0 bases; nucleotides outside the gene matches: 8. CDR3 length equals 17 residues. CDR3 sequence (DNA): TGTGCCAGTAGTCCGCGACTAGCGGGGGCCTTCTCCTACGAGCAGTACTTC. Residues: CASSPRLAGAFSYEQYF.

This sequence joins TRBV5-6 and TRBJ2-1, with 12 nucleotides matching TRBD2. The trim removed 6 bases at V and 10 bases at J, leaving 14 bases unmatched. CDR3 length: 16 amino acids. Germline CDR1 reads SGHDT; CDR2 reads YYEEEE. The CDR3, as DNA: TGTGCCAGCACCCTGGGGGGTCTAGCGGGAGGGCCCGAGCAGTTCTTC. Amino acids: CASTLGGLAGGPEQFF.

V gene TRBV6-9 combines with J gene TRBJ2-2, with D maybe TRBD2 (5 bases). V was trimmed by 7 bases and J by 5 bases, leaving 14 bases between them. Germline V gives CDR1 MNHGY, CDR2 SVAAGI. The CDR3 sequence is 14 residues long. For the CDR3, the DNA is TGTGCCAGCATTCAATTAGCGCGGACCGGGGAGCTGTTTTTT. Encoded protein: CASIQLARTGELFF.

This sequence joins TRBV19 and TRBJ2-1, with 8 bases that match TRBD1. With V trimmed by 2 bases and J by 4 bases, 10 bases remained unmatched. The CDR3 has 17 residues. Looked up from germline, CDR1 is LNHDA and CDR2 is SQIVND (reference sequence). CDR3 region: CASSIQPQGAHYNEQFF. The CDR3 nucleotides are TGTGCCAGTAGTATACAACCCCAGGGGGCGCATTACAATGAGCAGTTCTTC.

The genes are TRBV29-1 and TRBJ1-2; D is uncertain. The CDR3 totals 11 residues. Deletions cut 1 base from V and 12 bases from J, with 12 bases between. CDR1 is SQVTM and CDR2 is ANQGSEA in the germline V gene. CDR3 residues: CSVEAGNADTF. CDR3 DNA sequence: TGCAGCGTTGAAGCAGGCAATGCCGACACCTTC.

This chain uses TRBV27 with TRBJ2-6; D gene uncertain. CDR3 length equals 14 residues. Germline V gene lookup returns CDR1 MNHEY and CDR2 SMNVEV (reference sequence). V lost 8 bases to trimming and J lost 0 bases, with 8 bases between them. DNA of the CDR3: TGTGCCAGCGGGTGGGGCTCTGGGGCCAACGTCCTGACTTTC. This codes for CASGWGSGANVLTF.

The CDR3, as DNA: TGTGCCAGCAGCCTCTGGACTATTAACAATGAGCAGTTCTTC. It yields the protein CASSLWTINNEQFF. The V call is TRBV5-4, the J call TRBJ2-1, with a tentative D call TRBD2 (6 bases). V lost 4 bases, J lost 5 bases, and 13 bases lay in between. This CDR3 spans 14 amino acids. Germline V lookup: CDR1 SGHNT, CDR2 YYREEE (reference sequence).

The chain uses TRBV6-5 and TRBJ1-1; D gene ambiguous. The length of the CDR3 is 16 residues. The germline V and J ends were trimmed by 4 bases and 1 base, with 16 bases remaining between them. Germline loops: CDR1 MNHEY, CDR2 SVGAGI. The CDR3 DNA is TGTGCCAGCAGTTCCGGATCGACCGCCTGGAACACTGAAGCTTTCTTT. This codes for CASSSGSTAWNTEAFF.

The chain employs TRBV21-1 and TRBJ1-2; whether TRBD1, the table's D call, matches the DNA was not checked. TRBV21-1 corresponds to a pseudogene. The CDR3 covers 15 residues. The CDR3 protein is CASSIHRTGRYGYTF. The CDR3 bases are TGTGCCAGCAGCATACATAGGACAGGGAGGTATGGCTACACCTTC.

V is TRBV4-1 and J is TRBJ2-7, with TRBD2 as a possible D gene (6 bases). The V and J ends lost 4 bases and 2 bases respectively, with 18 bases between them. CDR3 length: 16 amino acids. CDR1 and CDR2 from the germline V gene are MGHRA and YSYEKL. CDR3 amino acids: CASSPTTGTEAYEQYF. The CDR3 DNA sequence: TGCGCCAGCAGCCCTACGACCGGGACTGAAGCCTACGAGCAGTACTTC.

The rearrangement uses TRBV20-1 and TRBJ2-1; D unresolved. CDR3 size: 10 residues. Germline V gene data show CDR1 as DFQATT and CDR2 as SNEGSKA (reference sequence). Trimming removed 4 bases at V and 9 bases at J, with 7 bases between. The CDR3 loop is CSATHGEQFF. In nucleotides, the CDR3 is TGCAGTGCTACCCATGGTGAGCAGTTCTTC.

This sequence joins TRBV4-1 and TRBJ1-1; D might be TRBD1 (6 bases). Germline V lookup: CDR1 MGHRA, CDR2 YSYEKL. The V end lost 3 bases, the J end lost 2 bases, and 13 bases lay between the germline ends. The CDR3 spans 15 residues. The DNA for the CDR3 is TGCGCCAGCAGCCAGGACCCCAGGGGAAACACTGAAGCTTTCTTT. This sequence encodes CASSQDPRGNTEAFF.

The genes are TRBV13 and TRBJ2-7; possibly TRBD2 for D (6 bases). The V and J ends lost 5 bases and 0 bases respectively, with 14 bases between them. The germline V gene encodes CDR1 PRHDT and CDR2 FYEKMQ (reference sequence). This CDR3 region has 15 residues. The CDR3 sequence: CASSPRGSFSYEQYF. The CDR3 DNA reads TGTGCCAGCAGCCCTCGGGGGTCCTTCTCCTACGAGCAGTACTTC.

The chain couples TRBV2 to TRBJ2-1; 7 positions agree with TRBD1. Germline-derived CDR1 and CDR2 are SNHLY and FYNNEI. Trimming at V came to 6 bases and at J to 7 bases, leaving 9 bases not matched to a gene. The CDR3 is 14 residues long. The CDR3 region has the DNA TGTGCCAGCAGAGAACAGGGGTCTGGGAATGAGCAGTTCTTC. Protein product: CASREQGSGNEQFF.

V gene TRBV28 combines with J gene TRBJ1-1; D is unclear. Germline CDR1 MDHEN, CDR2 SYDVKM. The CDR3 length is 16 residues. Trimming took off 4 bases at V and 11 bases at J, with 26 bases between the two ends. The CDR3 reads CASSSQRERFFFWAFF. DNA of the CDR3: TGTGCCAGCAGTTCACAGAGGGAACGGTTTTTCTTCTGGGCTTTCTTT.

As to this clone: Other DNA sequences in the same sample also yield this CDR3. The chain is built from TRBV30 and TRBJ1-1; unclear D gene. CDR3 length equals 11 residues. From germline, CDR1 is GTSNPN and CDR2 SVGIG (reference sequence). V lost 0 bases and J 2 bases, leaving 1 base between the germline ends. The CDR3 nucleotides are TGTGCCTGGAGTGTTAACACTGAAGCTTTCTTT. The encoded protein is CAWSVNTEAFF.

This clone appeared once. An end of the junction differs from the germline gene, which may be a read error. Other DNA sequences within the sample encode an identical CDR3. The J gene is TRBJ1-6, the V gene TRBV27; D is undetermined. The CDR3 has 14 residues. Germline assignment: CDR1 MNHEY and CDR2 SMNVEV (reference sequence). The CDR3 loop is CASRLSSYNSPLHF. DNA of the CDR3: TGTGCCAGCAGGTTATCGTCCTATAATTCACCCCTCCACTTT.

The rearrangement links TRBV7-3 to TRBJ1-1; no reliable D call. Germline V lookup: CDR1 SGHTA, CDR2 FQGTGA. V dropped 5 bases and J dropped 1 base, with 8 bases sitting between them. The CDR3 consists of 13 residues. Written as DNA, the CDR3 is TGTGCCAGCAGCACCAACAAGAACACTGAAGCTTTCTTT. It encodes CASSTNKNTEAFF.

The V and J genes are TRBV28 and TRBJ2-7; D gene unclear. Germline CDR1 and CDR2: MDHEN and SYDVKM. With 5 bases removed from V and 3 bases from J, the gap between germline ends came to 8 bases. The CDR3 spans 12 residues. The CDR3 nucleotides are TGTGCCAGCAGTAATAGCTTCTACGAGCAGTACTTC. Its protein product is CASSNSFYEQYF.

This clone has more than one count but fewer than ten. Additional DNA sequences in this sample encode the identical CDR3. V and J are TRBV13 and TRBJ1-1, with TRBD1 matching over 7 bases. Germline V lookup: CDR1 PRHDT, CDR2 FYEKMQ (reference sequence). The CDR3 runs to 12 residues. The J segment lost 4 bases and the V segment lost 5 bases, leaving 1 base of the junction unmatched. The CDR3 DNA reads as TGTGCCAGCAGCCCAGGGGGCACTGAAGCTTTCTTT. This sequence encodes CASSPGGTEAFF.

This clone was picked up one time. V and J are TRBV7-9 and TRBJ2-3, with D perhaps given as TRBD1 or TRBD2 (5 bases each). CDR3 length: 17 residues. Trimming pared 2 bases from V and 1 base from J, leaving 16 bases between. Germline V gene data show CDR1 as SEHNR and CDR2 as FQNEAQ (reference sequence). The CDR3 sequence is CASSLPEGRPGTDTQYF. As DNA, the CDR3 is TGTGCCAGCAGCTTACCAGAGGGACGCCCCGGCACAGATACGCAGTATTTT.

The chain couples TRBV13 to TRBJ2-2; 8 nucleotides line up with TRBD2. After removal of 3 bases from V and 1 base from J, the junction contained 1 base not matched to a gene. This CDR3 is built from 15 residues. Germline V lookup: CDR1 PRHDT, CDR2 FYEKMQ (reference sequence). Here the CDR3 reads CASSFSGENTGELFF. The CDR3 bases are TGTGCCAGCAGCTTTAGCGGGGAGAACACCGGGGAGCTGTTTTTT. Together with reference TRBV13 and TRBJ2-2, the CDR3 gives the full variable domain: AAGVIQSPRHLIKEKRETATLKCYPIPRHDTVYWYQQGPGQDPQFLISFYEKMQSDKGSIPDRFSAQQFSDYHSELNMSSLELGDSALYFCASSFSGENTGELFFGEGSRLTVL.

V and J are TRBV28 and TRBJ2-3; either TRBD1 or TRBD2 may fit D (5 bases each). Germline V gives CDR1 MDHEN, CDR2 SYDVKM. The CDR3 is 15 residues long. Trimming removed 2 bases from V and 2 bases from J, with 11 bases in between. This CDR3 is CASSLRDDLTDTQYF. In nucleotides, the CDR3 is TGTGCCAGCAGTTTACGGGACGACCTCACAGATACGCAGTATTTT.

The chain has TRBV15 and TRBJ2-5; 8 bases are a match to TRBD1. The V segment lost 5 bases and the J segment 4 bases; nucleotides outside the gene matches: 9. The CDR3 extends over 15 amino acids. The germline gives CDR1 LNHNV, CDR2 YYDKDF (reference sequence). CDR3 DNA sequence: TGTGCCACCAGCTTTGACGGACAGGGCGTAGAGACCCAGTACTTC. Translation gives CATSFDGQGVETQYF.

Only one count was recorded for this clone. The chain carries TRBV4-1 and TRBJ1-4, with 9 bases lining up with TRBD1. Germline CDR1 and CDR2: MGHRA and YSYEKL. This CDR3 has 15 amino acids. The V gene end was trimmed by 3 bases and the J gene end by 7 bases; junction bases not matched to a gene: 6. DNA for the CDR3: TGCGCCAGCAGCCAGGATACAGGGGGCGTTGAAAAACTGTTTTTT. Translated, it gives CASSQDTGGVEKLFF.

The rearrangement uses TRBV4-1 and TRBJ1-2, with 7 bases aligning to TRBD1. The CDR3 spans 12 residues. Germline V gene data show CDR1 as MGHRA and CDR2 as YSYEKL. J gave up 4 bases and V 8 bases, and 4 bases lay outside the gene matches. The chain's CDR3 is CASQDRSYGYTF. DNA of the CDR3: TGCGCCAGCCAGGACAGGTCCTATGGCTACACCTTC.

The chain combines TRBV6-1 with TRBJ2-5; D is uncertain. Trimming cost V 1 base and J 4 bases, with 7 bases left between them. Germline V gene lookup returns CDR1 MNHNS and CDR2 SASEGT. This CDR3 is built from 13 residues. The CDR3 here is CASSEVFGETQYF. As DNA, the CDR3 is TGTGCCAGCAGTGAAGTCTTTGGAGAGACCCAGTACTTC.

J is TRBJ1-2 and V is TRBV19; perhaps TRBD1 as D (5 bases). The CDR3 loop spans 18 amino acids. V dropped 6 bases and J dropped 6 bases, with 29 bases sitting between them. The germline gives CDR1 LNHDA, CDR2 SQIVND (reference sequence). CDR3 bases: TGTGCCAGTAGCACAAACCATAATACGGGGGATCAAGAGCATGGCTACACCTTC. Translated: CASSTNHNTGDQEHGYTF.

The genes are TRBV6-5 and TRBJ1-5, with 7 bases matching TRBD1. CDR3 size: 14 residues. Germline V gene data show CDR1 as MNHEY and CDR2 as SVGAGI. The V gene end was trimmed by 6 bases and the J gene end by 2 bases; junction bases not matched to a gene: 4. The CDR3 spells CASSRGQGNQPQHF. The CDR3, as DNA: TGTGCCAGCAGCCGTGGACAGGGCAATCAGCCCCAGCATTTT.

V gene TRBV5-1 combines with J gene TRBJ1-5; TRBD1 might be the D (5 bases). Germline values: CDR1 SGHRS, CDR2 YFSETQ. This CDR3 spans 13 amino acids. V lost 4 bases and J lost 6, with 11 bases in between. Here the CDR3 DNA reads TGCGCCAGCAGCGAAGGGGACGCTCAGCCCCAGCATTTT. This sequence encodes CASSEGDAQPQHF.

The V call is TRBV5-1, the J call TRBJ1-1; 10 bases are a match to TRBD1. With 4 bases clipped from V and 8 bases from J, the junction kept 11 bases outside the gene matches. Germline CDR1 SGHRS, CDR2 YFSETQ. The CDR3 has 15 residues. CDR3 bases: TGCGCCAGCAGCCACCCGGGACAGGGGTTTTGGGAAGCTTTCTTT. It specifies CASSHPGQGFWEAFF.